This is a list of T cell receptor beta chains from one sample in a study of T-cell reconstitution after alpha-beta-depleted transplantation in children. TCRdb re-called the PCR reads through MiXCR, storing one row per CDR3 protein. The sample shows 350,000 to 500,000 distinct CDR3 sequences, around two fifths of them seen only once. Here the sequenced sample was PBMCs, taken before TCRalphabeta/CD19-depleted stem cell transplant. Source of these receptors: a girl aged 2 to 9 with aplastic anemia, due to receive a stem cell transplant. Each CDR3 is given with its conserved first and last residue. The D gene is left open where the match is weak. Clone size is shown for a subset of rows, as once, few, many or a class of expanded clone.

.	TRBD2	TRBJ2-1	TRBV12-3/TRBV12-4	TGTGCCAGCAGTTTAGAGGGACTAGGGTTCAATGAGCAGTTCTTC	CASSLEGLGFNEQFF
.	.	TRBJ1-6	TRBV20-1	TGCAGTGCTACCGGGTCCCCCTATTCACCCCTCCACTTT	CSATGSPYSPLHF
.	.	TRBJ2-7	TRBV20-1	TGCAGTGCACATCGTGGACCGGCCTACGAGCAGTACTTC	CSAHRGPAYEQYF
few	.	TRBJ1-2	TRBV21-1	TGTGCCAGCAGCCCCATGGGTTGGGGTCACTATGGCTACACCTTC	CASSPMGWGHYGYTF
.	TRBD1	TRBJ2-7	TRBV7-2	TGTGCCAGCGGAGACAGGGATTACTACGAGCAGTACTTC	CASGDRDYYEQYF
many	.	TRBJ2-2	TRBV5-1	TGCGCCAGCAGCTTGTCAGGCTCCCTAGGCACCGGGGAGCTGTTTTTT	CASSLSGSLGTGELFF
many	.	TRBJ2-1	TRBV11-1	TGTGCCAGCAGCTCAGGAAAGGCAGACCGTCCTGGCTACTACAATGAGCAGTTCTTC	CASSSGKADRPGYYNEQFF
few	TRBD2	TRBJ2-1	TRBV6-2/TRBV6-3	TGTGCCAGCAGTTACCGTCGACTAGCGGGACTCCATGAGCAGTTCTTC	CASSYRRLAGLHEQFF
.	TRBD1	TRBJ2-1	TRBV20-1	TGCAGTGCCATGACAGGGGGTTACAATGAGCAGTTCTTC	CSAMTGGYNEQFF
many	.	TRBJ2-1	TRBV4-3	TGCGCCAGCAGCTCTAGGCACTTCAGCTCCTACAATGAGCAGTTCTTC	CASSSRHFSSYNEQFF
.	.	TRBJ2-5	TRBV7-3	TGTGCCAGCAGCTTAGGGGAAGTGGAGACCCAGTACTTC	CASSLGEVETQYF
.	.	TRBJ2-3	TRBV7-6	TGTGCCAGCAGCTTTTCCCGGACAGATACGCAGTATTTT	CASSFSRTDTQYF
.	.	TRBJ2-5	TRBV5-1	TGCGCCAGCAGCTTGGAGACCCAGCGTCAAGAGACCCAGTACTTC	CASSLETQRQETQYF
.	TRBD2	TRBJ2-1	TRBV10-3	TGTGCCATCAGTGAGTCGCCTAGCGGTGCTGGGCAGTTCTTC	CAISESPSGAGQFF
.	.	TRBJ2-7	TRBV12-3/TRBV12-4	TGTGCCAGCAGTTTCAGCAGGGGCCACGAGCAGTACTTC	CASSFSRGHEQYF
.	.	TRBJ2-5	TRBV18	TGTGCCAGCTCACCACAGGCGGAAGAGACCCAGTACTTC	CASSPQAEETQYF
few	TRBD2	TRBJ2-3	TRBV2	TGTGCCAGCAGTGCCAGACTAGCGGGAGTAGGAGCAGATACGCAGTATTTT	CASSARLAGVGADTQYF
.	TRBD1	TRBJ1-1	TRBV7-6	TGTGCCAGCAGCTTAGCGTCCAGGACAGGGACTGAAGCTTTCTTT	CASSLASRTGTEAFF
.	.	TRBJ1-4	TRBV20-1	TGCAGTGCTAGATCCAATTGGCAAGAAAAACTGTTTTTT	CSARSNWQEKLFF
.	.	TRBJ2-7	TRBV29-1	TGCAGCGTTGCATGGGGGGAGGCCCCCTACGAGCAGTACTTC	CSVAWGEAPYEQYF
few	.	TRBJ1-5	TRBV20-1	TGCAGTGCTAGAGACAACAATCAGCCCCAGCATTTT	CSARDNNQPQHF
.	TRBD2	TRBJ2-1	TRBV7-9	TGTGCCAGCGCCCTAGCGGGAGTCGATCGGAATGAGCAGTTCTTC	CASALAGVDRNEQFF
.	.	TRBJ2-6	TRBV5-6	TGTGCCAGCAGCCGACTAGGGCGGGAACAGGCCAACGTCCTGACTTTC	CASSRLGREQANVLTF
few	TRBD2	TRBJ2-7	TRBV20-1	TGCAGTGCTAGAGATCGACTAGCGACATACGAGCAGTACTTC	CSARDRLATYEQYF
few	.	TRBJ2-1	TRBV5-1	TGCGCCAGCAGCTCCTTAGCGGACCTCTACAATGAGCAGTTCTTC	CASSSLADLYNEQFF
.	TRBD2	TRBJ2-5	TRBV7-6	TGTGCCAGCAGCCTGACCGGCGGGGGGCCGTGGGAGACCCAGTACTTC	CASSLTGGGPWETQYF
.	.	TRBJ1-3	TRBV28	TGTGCCAGCAGTTCCCCCGGGGAATCTGGAAACACCATATATTTT	CASSSPGESGNTIYF
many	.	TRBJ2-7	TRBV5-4	TGTGCCAGCAGCTTGGGCGCATTGGGCGAGCAGTACTTC	CASSLGALGEQYF
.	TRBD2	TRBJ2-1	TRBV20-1	TGCAGTGCTAGCGGGCTAGCGGGGGGCCGGGAGCAGTTCTTC	CSASGLAGGREQFF
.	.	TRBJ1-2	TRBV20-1	TGCAGTGCCGTGGACAGAAACTATGGCTACACCTTC	CSAVDRNYGYTF
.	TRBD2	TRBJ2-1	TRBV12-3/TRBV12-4	TGTGCCAGCAGTTTGGCCTTTCTCTCGGGCGGGAGCTCCTACAATGAGCAGTTCTTC	CASSLAFLSGGSSYNEQFF
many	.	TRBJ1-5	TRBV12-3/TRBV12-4	TGTGCCAGCAGCCCAAGCCCCAGTGGGCGATTGAATCAGCCCCAGCATTTT	CASSPSPSGRLNQPQHF
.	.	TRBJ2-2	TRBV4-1	TGCGCCAGCAGCCAAGTCGCCCTGGGCACCGGGGAGCTGTTTTTT	CASSQVALGTGELFF
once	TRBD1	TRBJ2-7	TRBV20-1	TGCAGTGCTAGACCCCAACAGGGGTCCCATTACTACGAGCAGTACTTC	CSARPQQGSHYYEQYF
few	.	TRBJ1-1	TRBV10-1	TGCGCCAGCAGTGAGTCGGGGGTGGGGGCGGCCACTGAAGCTTTCTTT	CASSESGVGAATEAFF
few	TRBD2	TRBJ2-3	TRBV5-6	TGTGCCAGCAGCCCGTACCAAGCGGGAGGTTCAGATACGCAGTATTTT	CASSPYQAGGSDTQYF
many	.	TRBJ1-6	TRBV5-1	TGCGCCAGCAGATCTAGCGGACAGACTAATTCACCCCTCCACTTT	CASRSSGQTNSPLHF
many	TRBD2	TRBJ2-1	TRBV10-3	TGTGCCATCGGCGGATTGGGACTAGCGGGAGGGGGCTCCTACAATGAGCAGTTCTTC	CAIGGLGLAGGGSYNEQFF
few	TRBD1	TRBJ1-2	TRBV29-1	TGCAGCGCTGGACCGGGACAGGGAACTTATGGCTACACCTTC	CSAGPGQGTYGYTF
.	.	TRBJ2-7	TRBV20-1	TGCAGTGCGATAGGGGACTCCGGATCAGAGCAGTACTTC	CSAIGDSGSEQYF
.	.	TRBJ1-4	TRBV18	TGTGCCAGCTCACCGGAGCTTTCCTCAACTAATGAAAAACTGTTTTTT	CASSPELSSTNEKLFF
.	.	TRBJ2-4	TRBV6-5	TGTGCCAGCAGTTACGGGGTTGCCAAAAACATTCAGTACTTC	CASSYGVAKNIQYF
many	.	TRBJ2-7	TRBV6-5	TGTGCCAGCAGTTACAGGTCCCCGGAGCTTATCCAGTACTTC	CASSYRSPELIQYF
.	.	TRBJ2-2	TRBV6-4	TGTGCCAGCAATCCTAGGAAGTGGAGCACCGGGGAGCTGTTTTTT	CASNPRKWSTGELFF
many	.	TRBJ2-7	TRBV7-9	TGTGCCAGCAGTTCACGCCTAGCCCCCTACGAGCAGTACTTC	CASSSRLAPYEQYF
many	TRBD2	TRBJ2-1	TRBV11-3	TGTGCCAGCAGCTGGGGACTAGCCGCCCCCTACAATGAGCAGTTCTTC	CASSWGLAAPYNEQFF
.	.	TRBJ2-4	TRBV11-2	TGTGCCAGCAGCTTAGCTGTGTTCCCTCCAAACATTCAGTACTTC	CASSLAVFPPNIQYF
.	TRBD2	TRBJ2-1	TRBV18	TGTGCCAGCTCACCAGCTAGCGGGAGGGGTACCTACAATGAGCAGTTCTTC	CASSPASGRGTYNEQFF
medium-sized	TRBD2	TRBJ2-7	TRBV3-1	TGTGCCAGCAAACTAGCGGGAACCTACGAGCAGTACTTC	CASKLAGTYEQYF
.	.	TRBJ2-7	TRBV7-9	TGTGCCACCCTATCCGCTTCCTACGAGCAGTACTTC	CATLSASYEQYF
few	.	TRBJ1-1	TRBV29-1	TGCAGCGCTGGAAGAAGGATCACTGAAGCTTTCTTT	CSAGRRITEAFF